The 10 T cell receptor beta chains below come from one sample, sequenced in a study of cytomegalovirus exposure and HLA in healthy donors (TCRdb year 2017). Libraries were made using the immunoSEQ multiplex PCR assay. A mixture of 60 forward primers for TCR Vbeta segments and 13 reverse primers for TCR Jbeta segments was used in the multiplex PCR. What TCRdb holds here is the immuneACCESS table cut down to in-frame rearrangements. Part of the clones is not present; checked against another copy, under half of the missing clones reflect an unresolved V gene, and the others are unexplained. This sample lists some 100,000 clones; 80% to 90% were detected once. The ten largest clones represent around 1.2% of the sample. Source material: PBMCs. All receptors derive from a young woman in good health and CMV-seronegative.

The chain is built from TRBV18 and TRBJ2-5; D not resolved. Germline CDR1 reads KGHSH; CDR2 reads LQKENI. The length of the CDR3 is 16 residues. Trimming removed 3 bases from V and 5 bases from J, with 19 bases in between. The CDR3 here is CASSPTGTPARETQYF. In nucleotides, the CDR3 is TGTGCCAGCTCACCCACTGGTACGCCCGCCCGGGAGACCCAGTACTTC.

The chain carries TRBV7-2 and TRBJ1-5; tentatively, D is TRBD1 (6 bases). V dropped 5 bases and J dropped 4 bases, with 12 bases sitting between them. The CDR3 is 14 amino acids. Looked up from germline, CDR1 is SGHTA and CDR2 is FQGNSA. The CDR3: CASSPRQVNQPQHF. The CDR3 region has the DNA TGTGCCAGCAGCCCCAGACAGGTTAATCAGCCCCAGCATTTT.

The CDR3 DNA is TGTGCCAGCAGCTTAATAGGGCGGGCCCAAGAGACCCAGTACTTC. Its protein product is CASSLIGRAQETQYF. This chain connects TRBV7-9 to TRBJ2-5; the D gene is possibly TRBD2 (5 bases). V lost 2 bases to trimming and J lost 1 base, with 11 bases between them. The CDR3 has 15 amino acids. CDR1 and CDR2 (germline): SEHNR, FQNEAQ (reference sequence).

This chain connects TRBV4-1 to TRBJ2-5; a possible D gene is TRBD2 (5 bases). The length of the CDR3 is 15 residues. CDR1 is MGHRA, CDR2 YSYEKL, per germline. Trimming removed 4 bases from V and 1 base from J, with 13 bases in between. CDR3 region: CASSPHSASQETQYF. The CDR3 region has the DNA TGCGCCAGCAGCCCTCATAGCGCCTCCCAAGAGACCCAGTACTTC.

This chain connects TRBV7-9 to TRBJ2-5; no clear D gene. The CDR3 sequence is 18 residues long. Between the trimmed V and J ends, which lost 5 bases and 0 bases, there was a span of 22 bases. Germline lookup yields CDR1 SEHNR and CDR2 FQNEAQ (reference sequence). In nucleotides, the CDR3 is TGTGCCAGCAGCCCCCCCGGGTTCGTCGGCGCAAACCAAGAGACCCAGTACTTC. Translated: CASSPPGFVGANQETQYF.

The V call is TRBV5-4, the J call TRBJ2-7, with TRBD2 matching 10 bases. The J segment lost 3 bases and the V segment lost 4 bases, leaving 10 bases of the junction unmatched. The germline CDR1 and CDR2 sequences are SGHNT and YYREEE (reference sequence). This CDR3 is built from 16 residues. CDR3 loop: CASSQDYSSGGYEQYF. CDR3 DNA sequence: TGTGCCAGCAGCCAAGATTATTCTAGCGGGGGCTACGAGCAGTACTTC.

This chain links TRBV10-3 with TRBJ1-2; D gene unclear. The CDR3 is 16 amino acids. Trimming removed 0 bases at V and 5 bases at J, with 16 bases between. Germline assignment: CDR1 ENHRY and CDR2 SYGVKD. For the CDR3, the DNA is TGTGCCATCAGTGAGTCGAAAACGGAGAGACGATATGGCTACACCTTC. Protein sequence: CAISESKTERRYGYTF.

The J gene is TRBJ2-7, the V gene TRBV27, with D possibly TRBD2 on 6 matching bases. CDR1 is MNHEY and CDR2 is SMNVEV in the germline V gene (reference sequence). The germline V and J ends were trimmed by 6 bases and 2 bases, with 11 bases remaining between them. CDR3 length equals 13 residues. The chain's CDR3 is CASRPGSTYEQYF. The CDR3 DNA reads TGTGCCAGCAGACCCGGGAGCACCTACGAGCAGTACTTC.

CDR3 in amino acids: CSVRQGNGYTF. The DNA for the CDR3 is TGCAGCGTTAGACAGGGGAATGGCTACACCTTC. The chain combines TRBV29-1 with TRBJ1-2, with TRBD1 matching 8 bases. With 5 bases clipped from V and 6 bases from J, the junction kept 2 bases outside the gene matches. The CDR3 contains 11 residues. Germline CDR1 reads SQVTM; CDR2 reads ANQGSEA. The whole variable domain, remainder taken from reference TRBV29-1 and TRBJ1-2, is SAVISQKPSRDICQRGTSLTIQCQVDSQVTMMFWYRQQPGQSLTLIATANQGSEATYESGFVIDKFPISRPNLTFSTLTVSNMSPEDSSIYLCSVRQGNGYTFGSGTRLTVV.

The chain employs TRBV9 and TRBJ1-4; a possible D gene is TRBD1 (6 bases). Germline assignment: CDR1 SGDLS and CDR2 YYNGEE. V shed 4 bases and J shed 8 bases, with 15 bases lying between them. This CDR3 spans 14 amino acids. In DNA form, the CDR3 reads TGTGCCAGCAGCCGACGGGACATTCGCGAAAAACTGTTTTTT. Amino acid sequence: CASSRRDIREKLFF.